This T cell receptor (beta chain) derives from a study of siplizumab effects on memory and regulatory T cells. Findings and limits, study-wide: Unstimulated subsets contained matches for only a minor fraction of alloreactive clones. Siplizumab caused a significant drop in alloreactive sequences traceable to unstimulated CD4+ memory cells.

A word on this clone: The antigen is not known.

The table came from immunoSEQ multiplex PCR; TCRdb's copy has only in-frame clones and leaves some out. Among over 85,000 clones listed, approximately 96% were seen once. The sequence came from a human donor in good health. The sequencing input was naive CD4+ T cells sorted from blood.

Here the CDR3 DNA reads TGCGCCAGCAGCTTGGCGAGCCCAACTAGCACAGATACGCAGTATTTT. Translated, it gives CASSLASPTSTDTQYF. The chain links TRBV5-1 to TRBJ2-3, with D unclear. Deletions cut 0 bases from V and 0 bases from J, with 11 bases between. The CDR3 loop spans 16 amino acids. Germline V gives CDR1 SGHRS, CDR2 YFSETQ.